These 4 T cell receptor beta chains came from one sample sequenced in a study of early T cells in non-severe SARS-CoV-2 infection (TCRdb year 2021). The library was prepared using 5' RACE. Instrument on record: NextSeq 500. Using fastp at Q25 and MiXCR, TCRdb reprocessed the public reads and kept productive beta chains. Entries are consolidated by CDR3 protein sequence, retaining the most common genes and DNA. Recorded for this sample are approximately 98,000 distinct CDR3 sequences; about 12% of them occurred a single time. Less than 3.5% of the sample rests with the top ten. The sequencing sample was made of whole blood. The receptors originated from an adult who was a healthcare worker with PCR-confirmed SARS-CoV-2 infection or an uninfected control (not recorded which).

This clonotype occurred a few times. CDR3 loop: CSVGLGYYEQYF. The DNA for the CDR3 is TGCAGCGTCGGGCTGGGGTACTACGAGCAGTACTTC. V usage is TRBV29-1 and J usage is TRBJ2-7, with D hard to call. Looked up from germline, CDR1 is SQVTM and CDR2 is ANQGSEA. Deletions cut 6 bases from V and 3 bases from J, with 12 bases between. CDR3 length equals 12 residues.

This clonotype was detected many times. The V call is TRBV12-5, the J call TRBJ2-3; D is unclear. The CDR3 covers 18 residues. Germline values: CDR1 LGHNT, CDR2 FRNRAP. Between the trimmed V and J ends, which lost 9 bases and 2 bases, there was a span of 27 bases. The CDR3 reads CASFLDPILPRTTDTQYF. The CDR3 DNA reads TGTGCTAGCTTCTTGGATCCCATATTGCCCCGGACCACAGATACGCAGTATTTT.

This clonotype occurred a few times. In nucleotides, the CDR3 is TGCAGCGGAGGCATGGCATCCTACGAGCAGTACTTC. This translates into CSGGMASYEQYF. The rearrangement joins TRBV29-1 to TRBJ2-7, with D unclear. The V end lost 7 bases, the J end lost 1 base, and 11 bases lay between the germline ends. CDR3 length: 12 amino acids. Germline CDR1 reads SQVTM; CDR2 reads ANQGSEA.

At least ten counts were recorded for this clonotype. This CDR3 is CASSPLSPLDRTYEQYF. Here the CDR3 DNA reads TGTGCCAGCAGCCCGCTATCGCCCCTAGACAGAACCTACGAGCAGTACTTC. The chain is built from TRBV5-4 and TRBJ2-7; possibly TRBD1 for D (5 bases). The germline gives CDR1 SGHNT, CDR2 YYREEE (reference sequence). This CDR3 has 17 residues. Trimming took 4 bases from V and 2 from J, leaving 22 bases between them.